This section outlines one TCR beta chain sequence together with its context. Its antigen remains unidentified. Per-nucleotide qualities are absent, and no much larger clonotype sits a single base away. The library was built by means of 5' RACE. Sequencing relied on an Illumina HiSeq 2000. A universal primer binding site was introduced by template switching, and a unique molecular identifier was present in the final cDNA, enabling accurate counting of TCR cDNA molecules. Specific primers in the conserved constant-segment region were used to synthesize first-strand cDNA for TCR alpha and beta chains. Each cDNA library was double barcoded, with a SMART-Mk sample barcode plus Illumina barcodes, to control for contamination. TruSeq adapter sequences along with Illumina sample barcodes were introduced in two successive PCR steps. Sequencing of the TCR alpha and beta cDNA libraries was done on the Illumina HiSeq platform using custom primers. As for the original processing: Raw reads were processed with MiGEC to extract unique molecular identifiers, and MiXCR was used to determine CDR3 positions. For each individual, recombination models were inferred using an EM algorithm with the repgenHMM and IGoR tools. Shared clonotype analysis was performed with the tcR package in R, normalizing sharing by the product of cloneset sizes. Out-of-frame nonproductive sequences were analyzed to study raw recombination free of thymic and clonal selection effects. The public reads were reprocessed in TCRdb via fastp at Q25 and MiXCR, keeping in-frame beta chains. Rows with a matching CDR3 protein are joined into one entry that keeps the most common DNA and genes. For this entry, the V and J calls and clone size follow TCRdb and not the study's own pipeline. The sample table shows a few hundred thousand distinct CDR3 sequences, and over 12% are seen once. In total, the top ten clones hold roughly 0.42% of the sample.

The data derive from a study of identical twins (TCRdb year 2016). About the investigation overall: TCR alpha and beta repertoires from monozygotic twins, unrelated adults of various ages and cord blood were deep-sequenced to test whether fetal clonotypes persist. To rule out contamination, replicate twin experiments were performed at different times with different library preparation protocols. The research as a whole found: Because the same donors could not be followed over many years, conclusions were based on cross-sectional statistical analysis. In monozygotic twins, out-of-frame TCR alpha sharing was systematically underestimated by recombination models, although the models agreed with sharing between unrelated individuals. Excess twin sharing in beta out-of-frame sequences was weaker because fewer shared sequences lowered the signal-to-noise ratio. Fewer insertions were carried by abundant cord blood beta clonotypes, a similar but weaker trend appeared in young adult naive repertoires, and no such trend appeared in memory repertoires. Invariant T cells such as MAIT and iNKT could partly confound zero-insertion analyses, though diverse VJ usage argued against this for most clonotypes. Compared with coincidental sharing between unrelated individuals, an excess of low generation-probability sequences was observed among out-of-frame TCR alpha sequences shared between twins.

Every donor in the study was a healthy Caucasian. The twin cohort comprised three pairs of female monozygotic twins, all aged roughly 18 to 30 years. Positive isolation kits from Invitrogen were used to isolate CD4+ and CD8+ T cell populations. The CDR3 runs 15 amino acids, cysteine and phenylalanine included. Here the CDR3 DNA is all that survives: 45 bases in frame from base 1. The germline V gene sets CDR1 to ENHRY and CDR2 to SYGVKD. V is cut back by 2 bases and J by 5 bases, with 6 bases in the junction unmatched. These data are also associated with another study on yellow fever vaccine responses in identical twins. The second study's authors report: According to the authors, in identical twins the way T cells responded to vaccination appeared partly convergent and partly personalized. Focusing on identical twins, the study followed the T cell clones that responded to the vaccine, and did so with precision.

The sequenced material came from CD4+ T cells sorted from blood. The V and J genes are TRBV10-3 and TRBJ2-1; 7 central nucleotides agree with TRBD2. The source is a woman between 18 and 29 years old in good health. The DNA is TGTGCCATCAGTGAGGGGACTAAAACAAACAATGAGCAGTTCTTC. It specifies CAISEGTKTNNEQFF.